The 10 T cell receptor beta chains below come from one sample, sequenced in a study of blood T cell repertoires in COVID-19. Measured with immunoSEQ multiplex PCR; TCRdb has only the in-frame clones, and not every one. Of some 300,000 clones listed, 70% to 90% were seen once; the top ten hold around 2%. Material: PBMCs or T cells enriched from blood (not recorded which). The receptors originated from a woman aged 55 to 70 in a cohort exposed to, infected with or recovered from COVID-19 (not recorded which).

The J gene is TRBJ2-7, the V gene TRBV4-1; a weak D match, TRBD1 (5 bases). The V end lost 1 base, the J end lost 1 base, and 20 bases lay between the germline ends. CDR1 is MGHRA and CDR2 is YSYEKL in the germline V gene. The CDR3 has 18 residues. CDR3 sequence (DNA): TGCGCCAGCAGCCAAGTTTTGCGGCGCCAGGGTCAGTCCTACGAGCAGTACTTC. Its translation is CASSQVLRRQGQSYEQYF.

CDR3 sequence reads: CASSPRLAGVRTGELFF. CDR3 nucleotides: TGTGCCAGCAGCCCCAGACTAGCGGGAGTTAGGACCGGGGAGCTGTTTTTT. V usage is TRBV14 and J usage is TRBJ2-2; 12 bases are shared with TRBD2. CDR1 is SGHDN, CDR2 FVKESK, per germline. J gave up 5 bases and V 4 bases, and 8 bases lay outside the gene matches. This CDR3 is 17 amino acids long. The full variable domain, its missing parts supplied by reference TRBV14 and TRBJ2-2, is EAGVTQFPSHSVIEKGQTVTLRCDPISGHDNLYWYRRVMGKEIKFLLHFVKESKQDESGMPNNRFLAERTGGTYSTLKVQPAELEDSGVYFCASSPRLAGVRTGELFFGEGSRLTVL.

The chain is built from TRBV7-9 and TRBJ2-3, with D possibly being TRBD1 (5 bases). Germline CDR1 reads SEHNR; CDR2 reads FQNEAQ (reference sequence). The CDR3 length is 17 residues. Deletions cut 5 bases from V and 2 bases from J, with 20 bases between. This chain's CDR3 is CASSPKARQPLTDTQYF. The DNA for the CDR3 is TGTGCCAGCAGCCCGAAAGCGAGACAGCCACTCACAGATACGCAGTATTTT.

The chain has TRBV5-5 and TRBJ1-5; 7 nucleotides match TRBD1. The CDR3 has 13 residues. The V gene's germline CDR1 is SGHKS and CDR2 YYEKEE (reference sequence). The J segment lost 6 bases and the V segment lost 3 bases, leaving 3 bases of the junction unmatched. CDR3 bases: TGTGCCAGCAGCTCGGCAGGGGGTCAGCCCCAGCATTTT. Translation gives CASSSAGGQPQHF.

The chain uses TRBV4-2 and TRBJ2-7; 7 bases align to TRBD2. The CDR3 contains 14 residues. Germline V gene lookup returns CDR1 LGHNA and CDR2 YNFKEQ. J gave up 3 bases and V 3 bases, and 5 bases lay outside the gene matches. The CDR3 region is CASSHPGGSYEQYF. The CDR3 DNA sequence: TGTGCCAGCAGCCATCCTGGCGGGAGCTACGAGCAGTACTTC.

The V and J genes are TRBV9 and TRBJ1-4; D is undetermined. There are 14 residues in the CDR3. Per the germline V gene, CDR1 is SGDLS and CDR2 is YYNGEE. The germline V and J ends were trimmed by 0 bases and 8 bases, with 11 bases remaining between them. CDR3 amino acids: CASSVDKRSEKLFF. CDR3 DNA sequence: TGTGCCAGCAGCGTAGACAAGCGAAGCGAAAAACTGTTTTTT.

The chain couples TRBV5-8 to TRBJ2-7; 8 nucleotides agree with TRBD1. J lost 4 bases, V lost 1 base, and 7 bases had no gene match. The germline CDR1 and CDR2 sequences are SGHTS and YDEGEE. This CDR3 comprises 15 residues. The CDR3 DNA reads TGTGCCAGCAGCTTGTTGTCAGGGGGCAAGTACGAGCAGTACTTC. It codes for CASSLLSGGKYEQYF.

CDR3 DNA sequence: TGTGCCAGCAGCTTGTCCGGGACAGGGGGCCTCACCGGGGAGCTGTTTTTT. The encoded protein is CASSLSGTGGLTGELFF. The chain joins TRBV27 to TRBJ2-2; 12 nucleotides match TRBD1. CDR3 length: 17 amino acids. Trimming took 6 bases from V and 4 from J; bases not matched to a gene: 9. The germline V gene has CDR1 MNHEY and CDR2 SMNVEV (reference sequence).

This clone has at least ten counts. The CDR3 nucleotides are TGTGCCAGCAGCTTAGTGCCAGATACTGAAGCTTTCTTT. Translated, it gives CASSLVPDTEAFF. The V and J genes are TRBV7-3 and TRBJ1-1; D uncertain. This CDR3 spans 13 amino acids. CDR1 and CDR2 (germline): SGHTA, FQGTGA. Deletions cut 2 bases from V and 5 bases from J, with 9 bases between.

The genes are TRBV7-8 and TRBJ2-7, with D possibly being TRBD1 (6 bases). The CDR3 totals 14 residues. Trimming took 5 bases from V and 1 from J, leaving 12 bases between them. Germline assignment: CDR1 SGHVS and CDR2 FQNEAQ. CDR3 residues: CASSLEQGSYEQYF. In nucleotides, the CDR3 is TGTGCCAGCAGCCTCGAACAGGGATCCTACGAGCAGTACTTC.